This section outlines one T cell receptor beta chain sequence together with its context. Antigen unknown. The record originates from a study of memory CD4+ T cells and cytomegalovirus serostatus. The V and J ends lost 5 bases and 5 bases respectively, with 18 bases between them. The CDR3 runs 14 residues. Germline V lookup: CDR1 GTSNPN, CDR2 SVGIG (reference sequence). Study outcomes and limitations: A US-trained random forest predicted CMV serostatus with median AUC around 0.9. CD4+ memory repertoires contained 67 of 164 reported CMV TCRbeta sequences.

How the authors handled the data: Out-of-frame sequences were removed, leaving a few million distinct TCRbeta sequences. Sequencing used immunoSEQ multiplex PCR; TCRdb keeps in-frame clones, though not all of them. V and J calls and clone size are as listed in that table; D and trimming were resolved from the DNA. This sample yields about 56,000 clones, of which 82% are seen a single time; around 0.43% belongs to the top ten. The sort gate was single viable CD3+CD4+CD8-CD45RO+ cells for memory CD4+ T cells. Serostatus was set by detecting CMV pp150, pp28, p38, p52 IgG. The specimen sequenced was memory CD4+ T cells from blood. V and J are TRBV30 and TRBJ2-5, with D tentatively TRBD2 (7 bases). This clonotype was obtained from an adult in good health and CMV-seronegative. This CDR3 reads CAWDRGGDSETQYF. The CDR3, as DNA: TGTGCCTGGGACCGAGGGGGGGATAGTGAGACCCAGTACTTC.